A selection of T cell receptor beta chains follows, all from one sample in a study of Graves' ophthalmopathy and Graves' hyperthyroidism. TCRdb reanalysed the multiplex PCR reads using MiXCR and keeps one entry per CDR3 protein. The table shows roughly 1.1 million distinct CDR3 sequences, with about 38% occurring only once. Sequences were obtained from peripheral blood or thyroid tissue (not recorded which). These receptors were collected from an adult man with Graves' hyperthyroidism. CDR3s include the opening cysteine and the closing phenylalanine or tryptophan. D genes are given only for firm matches. Size tells how often a clone was seen (once, few, many) or the class of an expanded clone, and some rows leave it out.

V	J	D	size	DNA	CDR3
TRBV10-3	TRBJ2-5	-	many	TGTGCCATTTTGGGCGCTGGCGAGACCCAGTACTTC	CAILGAGETQYF
TRBV19	TRBJ1-5	-	many	TGTGCCAGTAGTATTCCATGGGGTCAGCCCCAGCATTTT	CASSIPWGQPQHF
TRBV11-2	TRBJ2-7	-	many	TGTGCCAGCAGCTTAGTCTCAGGGGAAGGGCACGAGCAGTACTTC	CASSLVSGEGHEQYF
TRBV29-1	TRBJ2-7	-	many	TGCAGCGTTGAATGGCAGAATACCTACGAGCAGTACTTC	CSVEWQNTYEQYF
TRBV30	TRBJ1-1	TRBD1	-	TGTGCCTGGAAAGGGGACAGGAACACTGAAGCTTTCTTT	CAWKGDRNTEAFF
TRBV5-1	TRBJ2-7	TRBD2	-	TGCGCCAGCAGCAAGGGAGGGCTGGTTGACGAGCAGTACTTC	CASSKGGLVDEQYF
TRBV7-8	TRBJ2-7	-	many	TGTGCCAGCAGCCCCTCTAGGTACGAGCAGTACTTC	CASSPSRYEQYF
TRBV20-1	TRBJ1-5	-	-	TGCAGTGCTACAGGGGCTATGTATCAGCCCCAGCATTTT	CSATGAMYQPQHF
TRBV7-8	TRBJ1-1	-	many	TGTGCCAGCAGCGAGTTGGCACAGGGCACTGAAGCTTTCTTT	CASSELAQGTEAFF
TRBV7-9	TRBJ2-5	-	-	TGTGCCAGCAGCACCCGGACTCGCGAGACCCAGTACTTC	CASSTRTRETQYF
TRBV20-1	TRBJ2-5	TRBD2	many	TGCAGTGCTGGATTAGCGGGGGGGCTCCAAGAGACCCAGTACTTC	CSAGLAGGLQETQYF
TRBV19	TRBJ1-1	-	many	TGTGCCAGTAGTGCGGTCGCGGCAGGAGACACTGAAGCTTTCTTT	CASSAVAAGDTEAFF
TRBV14	TRBJ2-2	-	few	TGTGCCAGCAGCCAAGCCCAGATGAACACCGGGGAGCTGTTTTTT	CASSQAQMNTGELFF
TRBV29-1	TRBJ1-1	-	-	TGCAGCGTCAGTGGAAAGGTCGGGGCTTTCTTT	CSVSGKVGAFF
TRBV7-2	TRBJ1-2	-	many	TGTGCCAGCAGCGACGGAGGGATCGGTGGCTACACCTTC	CASSDGGIGGYTF
TRBV28	TRBJ2-7	-	-	TGTGCCAGCAGTCAAGGGACTCCCCGCTCCTACGAGCAGTACTTC	CASSQGTPRSYEQYF
TRBV2	TRBJ1-6	-	-	TGTGCCAGCCGTTTTGGATTGGCGCAGCAAAATTCACCCCTCCACTTT	CASRFGLAQQNSPLHF
TRBV19	TRBJ1-5	TRBD1	-	TGTGCCAGTTTGGACAGGTCCGACAATCAGCCCCAGCATTTT	CASLDRSDNQPQHF
TRBV25-1	TRBJ1-3	-	-	-	CACSASDVQYSGNTIYF
TRBV13	TRBJ1-6	-	-	TGTGCCAGCAGCTTAGGCCGGGGCACCAGAAATTCACCCCTCCACTTT	CASSLGRGTRNSPLHF
TRBV29-1	TRBJ1-1	-	many	TGCAGCGTTGACCGGGTTCGAACTGAAGCTTTCTTT	CSVDRVRTEAFF
TRBV15	TRBJ2-5	-	many	TGTGCCACCAGCAGAGACGGGACACACCAAGAGACCCAGTACTTC	CATSRDGTHQETQYF
TRBV5-1	TRBJ2-5	-	-	TGCGCCGGCAGCTTGGTTGGGAACCTAGAAGAGACCCAGTACTTC	CAGSLVGNLEETQYF
TRBV7-8	TRBJ1-2	-	many	TGTGCCAGCAGCTTATTCGAGGACGTACTAGTCTATGGCTACACCTTC	CASSLFEDVLVYGYTF
TRBV19	TRBJ1-5	TRBD1	-	TGTGCCAGTAGCCTAGCGGGACAGGGGGCGCGACAGCCCCAGCATTTT	CASSLAGQGARQPQHF